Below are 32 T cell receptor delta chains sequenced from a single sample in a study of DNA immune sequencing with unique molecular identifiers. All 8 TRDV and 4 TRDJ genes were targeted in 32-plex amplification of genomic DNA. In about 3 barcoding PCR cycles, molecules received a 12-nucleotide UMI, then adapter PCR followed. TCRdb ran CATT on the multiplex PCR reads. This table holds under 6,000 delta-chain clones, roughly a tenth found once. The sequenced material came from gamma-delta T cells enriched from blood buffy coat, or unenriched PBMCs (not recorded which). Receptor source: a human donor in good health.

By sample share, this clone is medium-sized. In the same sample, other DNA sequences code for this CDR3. The CDR3 reads CACDTIQVGDTLADKLIF. CDR3 coding DNA: TGTGCCTGTGACACCATCCAGGTGGGGGATACTCTTGCCGATAAACTCATCTTT. The rearrangement joins TRDV2 to TRDJ1, with TRDD3 identical over 10 bases. Trimming took 0 bases from V and 3 from J; bases not matched to a gene: 12. The CDR3 is 18 amino acids. The germline V gene encodes CDR1 GEAIGNYY and CDR2 EKD.

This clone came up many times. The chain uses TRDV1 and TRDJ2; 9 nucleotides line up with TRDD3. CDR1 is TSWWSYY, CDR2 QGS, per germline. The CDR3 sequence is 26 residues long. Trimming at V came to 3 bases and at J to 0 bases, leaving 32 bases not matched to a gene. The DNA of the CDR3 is TGTGCTCTTGGGGAGATTTCCTACGGCAACCGACCGCTCGTACTGGGGGACGCACCTTTGACAGCACAACTCTTCTTT. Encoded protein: CALGEISYGNRPLVLGDAPLTAQLFF.

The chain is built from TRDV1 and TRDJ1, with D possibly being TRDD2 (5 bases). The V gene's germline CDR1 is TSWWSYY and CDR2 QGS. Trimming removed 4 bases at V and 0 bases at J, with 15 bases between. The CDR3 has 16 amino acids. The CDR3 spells CALGALRPWYTDKLIF. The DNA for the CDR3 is TGTGCTCTTGGGGCCCTACGACCCTGGTACACCGATAAACTCATCTTT.

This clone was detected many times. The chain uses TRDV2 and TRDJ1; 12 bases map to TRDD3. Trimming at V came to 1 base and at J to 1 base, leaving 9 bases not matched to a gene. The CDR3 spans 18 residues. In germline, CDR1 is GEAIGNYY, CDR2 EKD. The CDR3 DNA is TGTGCCTGTGACACACTACTGGGGGATACCGTAACCACCGATAAACTCATCTTT. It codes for CACDTLLGDTVTTDKLIF.

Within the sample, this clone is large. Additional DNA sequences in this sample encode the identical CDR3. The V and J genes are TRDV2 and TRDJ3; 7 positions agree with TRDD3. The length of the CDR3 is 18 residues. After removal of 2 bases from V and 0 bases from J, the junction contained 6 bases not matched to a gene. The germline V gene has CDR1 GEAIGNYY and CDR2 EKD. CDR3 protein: CACDKILGSSWDTRQMFF. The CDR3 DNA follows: TGTGCCTGTGACAAAATACTGGGGAGCTCCTGGGACACCCGACAGATGTTTTTC.

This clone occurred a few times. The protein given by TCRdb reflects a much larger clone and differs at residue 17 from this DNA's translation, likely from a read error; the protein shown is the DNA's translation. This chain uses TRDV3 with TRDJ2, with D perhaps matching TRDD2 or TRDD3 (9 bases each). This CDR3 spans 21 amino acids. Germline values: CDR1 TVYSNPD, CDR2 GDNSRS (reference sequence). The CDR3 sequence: CAFSLPTSLWGIPFLTEQLFF. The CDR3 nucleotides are TGTGCCTTTAGCCTTCCTACGTCTCTCTGGGGGATTCCTTTTTTGACAGAACAACTCTTCTTT.

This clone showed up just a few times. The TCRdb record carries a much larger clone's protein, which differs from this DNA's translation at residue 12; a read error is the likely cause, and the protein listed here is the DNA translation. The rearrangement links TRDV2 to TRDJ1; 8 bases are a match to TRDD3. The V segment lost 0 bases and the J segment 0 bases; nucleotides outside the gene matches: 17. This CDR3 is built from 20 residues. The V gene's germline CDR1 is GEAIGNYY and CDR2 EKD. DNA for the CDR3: TGTGCCTGTGACACCCTGAGGGTTTCTGGGGGACTCGAGTACACCGATAAACTCATCTTT. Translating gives CACDTLRVSGGLEYTDKLIF.

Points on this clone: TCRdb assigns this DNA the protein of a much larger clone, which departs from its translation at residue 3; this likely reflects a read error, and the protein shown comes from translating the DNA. The CDR3 here is CAYDTVLGDTSSWDTRQMFF. The DNA of the CDR3 is TGTGCCTATGACACCGTACTGGGGGATACCAGCTCCTGGGACACCCGACAGATGTTTTTC. This sequence joins TRDV2 and TRDJ3; 12 bases are shared with TRDD3. The CDR3 length is 20 residues. The germline V gene has CDR1 GEAIGNYY and CDR2 EKD.

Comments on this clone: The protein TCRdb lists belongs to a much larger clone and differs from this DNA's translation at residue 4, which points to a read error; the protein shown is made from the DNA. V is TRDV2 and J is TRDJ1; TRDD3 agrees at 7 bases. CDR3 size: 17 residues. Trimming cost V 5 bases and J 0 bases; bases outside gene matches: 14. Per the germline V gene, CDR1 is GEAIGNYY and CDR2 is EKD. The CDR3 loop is CACVSLLGAPNTDKLIF. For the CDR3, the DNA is TGTGCCTGTGTCTCCCTCCTGGGGGCTCCCAACACCGATAAACTCATCTTT.

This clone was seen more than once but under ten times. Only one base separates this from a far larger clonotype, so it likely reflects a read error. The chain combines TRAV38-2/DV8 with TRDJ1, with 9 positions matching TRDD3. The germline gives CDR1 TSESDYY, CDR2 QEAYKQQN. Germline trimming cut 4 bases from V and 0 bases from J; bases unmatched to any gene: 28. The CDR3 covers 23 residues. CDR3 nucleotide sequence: TGTGCTTATAGGGCACCCTTCAGTACTCCGGACAATACTGGGGGACTTTACACCGATAAACTCATCTTT. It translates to CAYRAPFSTPDNTGGLYTDKLIF.

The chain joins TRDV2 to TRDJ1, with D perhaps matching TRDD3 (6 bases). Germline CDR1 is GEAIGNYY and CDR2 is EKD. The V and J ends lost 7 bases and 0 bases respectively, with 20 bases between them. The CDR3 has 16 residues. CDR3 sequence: CACAHLGAQYTDKLIF. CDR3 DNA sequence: TGTGCCTGCGCACACTTGGGGGCCCAGTACACCGATAAACTCATCTTT.

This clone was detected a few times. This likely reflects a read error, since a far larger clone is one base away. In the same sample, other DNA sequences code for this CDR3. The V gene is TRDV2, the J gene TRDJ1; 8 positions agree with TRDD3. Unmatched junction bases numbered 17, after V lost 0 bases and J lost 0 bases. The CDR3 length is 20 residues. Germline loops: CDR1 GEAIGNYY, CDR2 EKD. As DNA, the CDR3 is TGTGCCTGTGACACCCTGAGGGTTTCTGGGGGACACGAATACACCGATAAACTCATCTTT. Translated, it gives CACDTLRVSGGHEYTDKLIF.

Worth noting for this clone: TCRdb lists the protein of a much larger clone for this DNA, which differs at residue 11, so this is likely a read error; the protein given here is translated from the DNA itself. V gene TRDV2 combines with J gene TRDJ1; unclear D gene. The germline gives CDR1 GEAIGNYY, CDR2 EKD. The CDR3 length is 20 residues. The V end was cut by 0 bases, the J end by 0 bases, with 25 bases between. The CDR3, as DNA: TGTGCCTGTGACACCTACGGTTTGTCGGGACACGGGCCCAACACCGATAAACTCATCTTT. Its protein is CACDTYGLSGHGPNTDKLIF.

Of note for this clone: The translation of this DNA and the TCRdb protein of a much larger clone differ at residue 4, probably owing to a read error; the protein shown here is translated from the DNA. CDR3 sequence (DNA): TGTGCCTGTGGCCCCATTACGCCTGGGGGGCCTCCGATCTCCGATAAACTCATCTTT. This translates into CACGPITPGGPPISDKLIF. The chain joins TRDV2 to TRDJ1; 7 bases agree with TRDD3. Trimming cost V 5 bases and J 3 bases; bases outside gene matches: 23. The CDR3 runs to 19 residues. Germline V gives CDR1 GEAIGNYY, CDR2 EKD.

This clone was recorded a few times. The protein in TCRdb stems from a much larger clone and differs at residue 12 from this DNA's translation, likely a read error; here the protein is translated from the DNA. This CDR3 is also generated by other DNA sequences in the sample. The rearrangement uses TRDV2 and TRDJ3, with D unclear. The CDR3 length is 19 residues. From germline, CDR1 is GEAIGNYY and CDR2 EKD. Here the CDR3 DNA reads TGTGCCTGTGACCAAATCAAGGAGGAGCCCTCCTGCGACACCCGACAGATGTTTTTC. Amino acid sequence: CACDQIKEEPSCDTRQMFF.

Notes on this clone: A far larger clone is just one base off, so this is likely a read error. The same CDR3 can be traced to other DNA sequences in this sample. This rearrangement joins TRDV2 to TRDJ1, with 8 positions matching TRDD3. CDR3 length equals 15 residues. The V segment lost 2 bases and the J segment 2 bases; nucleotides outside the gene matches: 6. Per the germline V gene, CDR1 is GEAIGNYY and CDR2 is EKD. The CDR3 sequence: CACDILGDRTDKLIF. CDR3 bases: TGTGCCTGTGACATTCTGGGGGACAGAACCGATAAACTCATCTTT.

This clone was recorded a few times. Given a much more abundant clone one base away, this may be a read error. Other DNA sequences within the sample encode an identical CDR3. The CDR3 is CAAIPFPRTGGWGVGADKLIF. The CDR3 DNA sequence: TGTGCCGCCATCCCTTTTCCCCGCACTGGGGGATGGGGGGTTGGGGCCGATAAACTCATCTTT. This chain links TRDV3 with TRDJ1; TRDD3 agrees at 10 bases. The length of the CDR3 is 21 residues. Germline assignment: CDR1 TVYSNPD and CDR2 GDNSRS (reference sequence). V was pared by 5 bases and J by 3 bases, with 30 bases of the junction left unmatched.

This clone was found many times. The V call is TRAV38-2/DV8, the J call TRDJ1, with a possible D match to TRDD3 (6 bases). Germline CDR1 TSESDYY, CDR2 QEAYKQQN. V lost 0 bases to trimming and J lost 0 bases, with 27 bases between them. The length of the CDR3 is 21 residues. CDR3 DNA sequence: TGTGCTTATAGGAGCGCGCGCCCCGACCCGTTCTGGGGCCCGTACACCGATAAACTCATCTTT. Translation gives CAYRSARPDPFWGPYTDKLIF.

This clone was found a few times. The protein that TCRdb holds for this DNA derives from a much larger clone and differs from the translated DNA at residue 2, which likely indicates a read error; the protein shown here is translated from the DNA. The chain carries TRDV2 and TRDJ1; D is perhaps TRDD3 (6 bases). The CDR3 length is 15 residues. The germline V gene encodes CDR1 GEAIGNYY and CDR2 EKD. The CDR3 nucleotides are TGTTCCTGTGACTCCGCTGGGGTGGATACCGATAAACTCATCTTT. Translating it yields CSCDSAGVDTDKLIF.

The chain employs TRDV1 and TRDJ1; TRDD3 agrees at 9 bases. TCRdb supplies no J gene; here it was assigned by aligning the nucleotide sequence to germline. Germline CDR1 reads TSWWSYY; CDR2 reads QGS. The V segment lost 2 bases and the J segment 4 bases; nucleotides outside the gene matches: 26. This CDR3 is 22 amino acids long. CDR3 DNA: TGTGCTCTTGGGGAAGGGCCCTCCTATAGTCGAGTACTGGGGGACTCCCGCGATAAACTCATCTTT. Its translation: CALGEGPSYSRVLGDSRDKLIF.

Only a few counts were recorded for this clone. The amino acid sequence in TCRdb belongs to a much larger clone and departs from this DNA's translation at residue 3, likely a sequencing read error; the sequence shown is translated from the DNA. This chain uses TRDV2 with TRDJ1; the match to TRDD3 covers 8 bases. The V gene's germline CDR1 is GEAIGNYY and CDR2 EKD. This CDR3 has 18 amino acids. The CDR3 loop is CASDPVLGGPPYTDKLIF. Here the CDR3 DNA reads TGTGCCAGTGACCCTGTACTGGGGGGCCCCCCGTACACCGATAAACTCATCTTT.

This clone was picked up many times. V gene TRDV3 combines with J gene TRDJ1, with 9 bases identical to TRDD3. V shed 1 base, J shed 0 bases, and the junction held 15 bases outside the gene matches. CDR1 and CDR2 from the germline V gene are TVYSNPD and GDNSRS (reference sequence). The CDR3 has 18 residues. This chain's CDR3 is CAFKILNWGTPYTDKLIF. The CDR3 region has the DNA TGTGCCTTTAAAATCTTAAACTGGGGGACCCCGTACACCGATAAACTCATCTTT.

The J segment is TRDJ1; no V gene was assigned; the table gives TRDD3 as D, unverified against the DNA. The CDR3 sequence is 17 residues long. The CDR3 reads CALGEIRRGYGVDKLIF. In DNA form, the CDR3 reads TGTGCTCTTGGGGAAATCCGAAGGGGATACGGGGTCGATAAACTCATCTTT.

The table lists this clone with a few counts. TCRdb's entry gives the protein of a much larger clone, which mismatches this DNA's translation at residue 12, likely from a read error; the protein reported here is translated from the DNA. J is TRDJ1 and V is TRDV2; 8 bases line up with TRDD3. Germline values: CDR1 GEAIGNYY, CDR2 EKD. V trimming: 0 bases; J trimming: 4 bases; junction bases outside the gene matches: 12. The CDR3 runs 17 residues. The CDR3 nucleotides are TGTGCCTGTGACACCTTAACTGGGGGGCATGACATCGATAAACTCATCTTT. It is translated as CACDTLTGGHDIDKLIF.

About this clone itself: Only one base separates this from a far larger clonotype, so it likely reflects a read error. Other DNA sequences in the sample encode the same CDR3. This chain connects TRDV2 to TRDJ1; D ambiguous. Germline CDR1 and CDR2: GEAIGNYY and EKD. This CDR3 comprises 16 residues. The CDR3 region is CACDTVGQDYTDKLIF. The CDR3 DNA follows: TGTGCCTGCGACACCGTTGGTCAGGATTACACCGATAAACTCATCTTT.

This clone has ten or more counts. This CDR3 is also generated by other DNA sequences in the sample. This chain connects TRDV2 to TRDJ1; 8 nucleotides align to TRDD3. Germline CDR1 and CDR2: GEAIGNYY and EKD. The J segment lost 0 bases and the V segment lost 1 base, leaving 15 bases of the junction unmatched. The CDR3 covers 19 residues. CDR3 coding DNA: TGTGCCTGTGACACGCTAACTGGGGGCCCTTTGTTGTACACCGATAAACTCATCTTT. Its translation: CACDTLTGGPLLYTDKLIF.

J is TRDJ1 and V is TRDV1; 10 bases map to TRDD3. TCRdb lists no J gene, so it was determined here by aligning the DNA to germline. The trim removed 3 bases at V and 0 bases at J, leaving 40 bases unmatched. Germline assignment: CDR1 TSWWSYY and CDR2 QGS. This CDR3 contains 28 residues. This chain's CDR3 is CALGDLLGFPTRTGGSSLHFLYTDKLIF. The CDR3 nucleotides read TGTGCTCTTGGGGACCTCCTGGGCTTTCCTACTCGTACTGGGGGATCCTCCCTTCATTTCCTGTACACCGATAAACTCATCTTT.

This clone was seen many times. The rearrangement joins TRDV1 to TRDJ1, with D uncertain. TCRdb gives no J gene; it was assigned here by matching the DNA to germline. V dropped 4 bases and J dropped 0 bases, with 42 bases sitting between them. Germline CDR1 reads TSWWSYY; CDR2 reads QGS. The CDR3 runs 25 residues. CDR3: CALGAVRTPPWSSFPLPRYTDKLIF. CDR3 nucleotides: TGTGCTCTTGGGGCCGTTCGGACCCCCCCCTGGAGCTCATTCCCCCTGCCTCGTTACACCGATAAACTCATCTTT.

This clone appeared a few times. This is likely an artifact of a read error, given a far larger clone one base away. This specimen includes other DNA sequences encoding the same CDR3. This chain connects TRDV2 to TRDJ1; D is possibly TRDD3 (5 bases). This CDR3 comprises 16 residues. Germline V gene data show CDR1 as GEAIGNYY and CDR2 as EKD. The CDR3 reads CACDPIGRYRADKLIF. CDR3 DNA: TGTGCTTGTGACCCTATTGGGAGATACAGAGCCGATAAACTCATCTTT.

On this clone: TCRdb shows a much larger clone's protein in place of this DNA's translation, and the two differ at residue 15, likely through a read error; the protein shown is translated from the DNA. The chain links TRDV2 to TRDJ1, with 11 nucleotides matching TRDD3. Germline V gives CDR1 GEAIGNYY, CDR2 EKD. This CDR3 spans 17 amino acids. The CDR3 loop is CACDSLMGDTDTDKPIF. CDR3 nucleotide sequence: TGTGCCTGTGACTCGCTGATGGGGGATACGGACACCGATAAACCCATCTTT.

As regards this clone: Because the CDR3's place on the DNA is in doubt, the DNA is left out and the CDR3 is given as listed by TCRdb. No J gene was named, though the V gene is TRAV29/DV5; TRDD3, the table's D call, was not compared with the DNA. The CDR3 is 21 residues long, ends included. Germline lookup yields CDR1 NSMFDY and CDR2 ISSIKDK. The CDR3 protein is CSVLLCSRLPSRYPDTDKLIF.

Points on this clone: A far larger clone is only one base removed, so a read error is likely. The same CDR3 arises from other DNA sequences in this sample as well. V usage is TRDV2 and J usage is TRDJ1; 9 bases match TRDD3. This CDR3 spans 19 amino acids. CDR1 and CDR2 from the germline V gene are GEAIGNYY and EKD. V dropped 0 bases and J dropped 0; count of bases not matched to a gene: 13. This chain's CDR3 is CACDTLSLLGEEYTDKLIF. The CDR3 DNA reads TGTGCCTGTGACACCTTATCTTTACTGGGGGAAGAGTACACCGATAAACTCATCTTT.